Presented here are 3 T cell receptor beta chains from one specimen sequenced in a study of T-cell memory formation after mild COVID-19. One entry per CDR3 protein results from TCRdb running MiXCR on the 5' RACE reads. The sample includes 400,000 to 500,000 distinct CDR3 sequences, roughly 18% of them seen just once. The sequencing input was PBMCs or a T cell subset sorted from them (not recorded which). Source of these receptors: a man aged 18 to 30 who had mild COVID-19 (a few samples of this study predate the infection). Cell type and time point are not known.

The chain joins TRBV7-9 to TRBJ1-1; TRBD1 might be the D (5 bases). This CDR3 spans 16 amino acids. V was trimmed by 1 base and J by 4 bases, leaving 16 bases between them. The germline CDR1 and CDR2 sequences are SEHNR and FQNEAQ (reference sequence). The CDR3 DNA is TGTGCCAGCAGCTTAGGTGTCGGGTTTGGGGCCACTGAAGCTTTCTTT. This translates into CASSLGVGFGATEAFF.

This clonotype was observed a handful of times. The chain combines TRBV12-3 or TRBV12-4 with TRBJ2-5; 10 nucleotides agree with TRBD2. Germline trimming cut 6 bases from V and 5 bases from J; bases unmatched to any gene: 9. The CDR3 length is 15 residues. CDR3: CASRERGGPRETQYF. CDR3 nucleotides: TGTGCCAGCAGAGAGCGGGGGGGGCCCCGGGAGACCCAGTACTTC.

CDR3 sequence (DNA): TGTGCCAGCAGTCGGGAGGTCGGGGAGCTGTTTTTT. Its translation is CASSREVGELFF. V usage is TRBV7-9 and J usage is TRBJ2-2; 7 nucleotides line up with TRBD2. Germline V gene lookup returns CDR1 SEHNR and CDR2 FQNEAQ (reference sequence). The V and J ends lost 6 bases and 7 bases, in that order; junction bases with no gene match: 2. The CDR3 is made up of 12 amino acids.